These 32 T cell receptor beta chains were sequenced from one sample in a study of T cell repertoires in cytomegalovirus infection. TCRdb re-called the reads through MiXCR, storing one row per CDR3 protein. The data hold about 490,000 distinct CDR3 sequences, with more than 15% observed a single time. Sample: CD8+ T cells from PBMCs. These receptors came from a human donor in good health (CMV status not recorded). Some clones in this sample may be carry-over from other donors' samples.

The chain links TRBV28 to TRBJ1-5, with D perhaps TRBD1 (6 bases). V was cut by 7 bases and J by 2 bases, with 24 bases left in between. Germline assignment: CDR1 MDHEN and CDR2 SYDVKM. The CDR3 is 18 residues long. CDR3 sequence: CASTLLGAAGGGNQPQHF. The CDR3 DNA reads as TGTGCCAGCACTCTCCTGGGGGCGGCCGGGGGTGGCAATCAGCCCCAGCATTTT. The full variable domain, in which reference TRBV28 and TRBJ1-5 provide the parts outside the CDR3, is DVKVTQSSRYLVKRTGEKVFLECVQDMDHENMFWYRQDPGLGLRLIYFSYDVKMKEKGDIPEGYSVSREKKERFSLILESASTNQTSMYLCASTLLGAAGGGNQPQHFGDGTRLSIL.

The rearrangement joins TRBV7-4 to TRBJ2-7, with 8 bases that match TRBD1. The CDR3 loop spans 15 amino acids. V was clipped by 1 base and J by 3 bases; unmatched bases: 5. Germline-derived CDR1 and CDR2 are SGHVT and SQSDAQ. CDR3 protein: CASSLGQGNHYEQYF. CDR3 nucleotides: TGTGCCAGCAGCTTAGGACAGGGGAACCACTACGAGCAGTACTTC. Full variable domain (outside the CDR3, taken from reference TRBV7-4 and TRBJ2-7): GAGVSQSPRYKVAKRGRDVALRCDSISGHVTLYWYRQTLGQGSEVLTYSQSDAQRDKSGRPSGRFSAERPERSVSTLKIQRTEQGDSAVYLCASSLGQGNHYEQYFGPGTRLTVT.

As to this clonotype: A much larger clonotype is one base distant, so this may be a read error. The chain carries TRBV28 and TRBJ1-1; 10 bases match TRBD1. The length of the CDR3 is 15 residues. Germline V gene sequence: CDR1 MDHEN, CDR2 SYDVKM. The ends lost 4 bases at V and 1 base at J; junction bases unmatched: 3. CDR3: CASSSGQGENTEAFF. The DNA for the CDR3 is TGTGCCAGCAGTTCAGGACAGGGGGAGAACACTGAAGCTTTCTTT.

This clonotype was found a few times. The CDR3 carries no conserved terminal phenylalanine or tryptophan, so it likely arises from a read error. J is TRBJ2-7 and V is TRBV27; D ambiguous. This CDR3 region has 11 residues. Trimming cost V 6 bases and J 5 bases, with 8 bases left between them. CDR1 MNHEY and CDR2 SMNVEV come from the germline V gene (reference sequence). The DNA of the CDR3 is TGTGCCAGCAGCAGCAACCACGAGCAGTACTTA. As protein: CASSSNHEQYL.

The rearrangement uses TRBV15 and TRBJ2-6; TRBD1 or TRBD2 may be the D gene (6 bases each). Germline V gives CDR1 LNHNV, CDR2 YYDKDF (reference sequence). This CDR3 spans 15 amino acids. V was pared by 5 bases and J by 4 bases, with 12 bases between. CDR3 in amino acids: CATSGGGEGANVLTF. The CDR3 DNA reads TGTGCCACCAGCGGAGGGGGTGAAGGGGCCAACGTCCTGACTTTC.

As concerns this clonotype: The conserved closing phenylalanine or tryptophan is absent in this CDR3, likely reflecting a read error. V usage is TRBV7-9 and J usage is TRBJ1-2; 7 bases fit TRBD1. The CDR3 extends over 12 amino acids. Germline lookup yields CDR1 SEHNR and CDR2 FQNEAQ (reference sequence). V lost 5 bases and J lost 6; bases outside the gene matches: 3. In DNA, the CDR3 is TGTGCCAGCAGCCGGGACAGCCATGGCTACACCTTA. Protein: CASSRDSHGYTL.

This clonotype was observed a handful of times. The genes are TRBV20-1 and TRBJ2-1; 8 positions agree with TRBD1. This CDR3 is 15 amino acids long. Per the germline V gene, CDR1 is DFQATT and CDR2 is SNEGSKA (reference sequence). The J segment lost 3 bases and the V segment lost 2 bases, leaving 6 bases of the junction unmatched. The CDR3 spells CSARNPGQDYNEQFF. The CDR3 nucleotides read TGCAGTGCTAGAAACCCGGGACAGGACTACAATGAGCAGTTCTTC.

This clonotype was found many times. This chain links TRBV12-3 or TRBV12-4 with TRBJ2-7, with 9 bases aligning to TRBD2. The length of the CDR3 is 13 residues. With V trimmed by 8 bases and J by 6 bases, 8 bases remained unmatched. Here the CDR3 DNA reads TGTGCCAGCGCAATGGCGGGGGGGCGCGAGCAGTACTTC. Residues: CASAMAGGREQYF.

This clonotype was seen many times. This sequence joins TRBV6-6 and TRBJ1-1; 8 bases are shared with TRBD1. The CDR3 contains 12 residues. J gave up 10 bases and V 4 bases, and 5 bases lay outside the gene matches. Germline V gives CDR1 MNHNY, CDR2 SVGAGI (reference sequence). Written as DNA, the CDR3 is TGTGCCAGCAGTTTAACAGGGGGAAGAGCTTTCTTT. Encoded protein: CASSLTGGRAFF.

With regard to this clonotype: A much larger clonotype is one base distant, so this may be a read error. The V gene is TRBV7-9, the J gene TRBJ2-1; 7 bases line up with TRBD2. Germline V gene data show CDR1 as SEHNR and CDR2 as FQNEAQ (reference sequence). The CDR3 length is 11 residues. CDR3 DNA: TGTGCCAGCAGCTTAGCGGGAGGGCAGATCTTC. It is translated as CASSLAGGQIF. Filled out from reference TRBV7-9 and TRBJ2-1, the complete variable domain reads DTGVSQNPRHKITKRGQNVTFRCDPISEHNRLYWYRQTLGQGPEFLTYFQNEAQLEKSRLLSDRFSAERPKGSFSTLEIQRTEQGDSAMYLCASSLAGGQIFGPGTRLTVL.

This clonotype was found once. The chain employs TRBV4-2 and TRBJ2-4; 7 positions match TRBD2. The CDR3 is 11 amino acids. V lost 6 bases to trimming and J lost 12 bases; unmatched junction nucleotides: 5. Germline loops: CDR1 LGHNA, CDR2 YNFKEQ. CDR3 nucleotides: TGTGCCAGCAGGAGGACTAGGGCTCAGTACTTC. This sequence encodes CASRRTRAQYF.

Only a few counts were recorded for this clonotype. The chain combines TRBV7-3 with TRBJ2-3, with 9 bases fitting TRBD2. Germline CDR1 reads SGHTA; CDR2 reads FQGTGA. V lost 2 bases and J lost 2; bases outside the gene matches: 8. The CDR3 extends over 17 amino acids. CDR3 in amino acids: CASSLDATSGLTDTQYF. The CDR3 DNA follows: TGTGCCAGCAGCTTAGACGCGACTAGCGGCCTCACAGATACGCAGTATTTT. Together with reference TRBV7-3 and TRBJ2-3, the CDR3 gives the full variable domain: GAGVSQTPSNKVTEKGKYVELRCDPISGHTALYWYRQSLGQGPEFLIYFQGTGAADDSGLPNDRFFAVRPEGSVSTLKIQRTERGDSAVYLCASSLDATSGLTDTQYFGPGTRLTVL.

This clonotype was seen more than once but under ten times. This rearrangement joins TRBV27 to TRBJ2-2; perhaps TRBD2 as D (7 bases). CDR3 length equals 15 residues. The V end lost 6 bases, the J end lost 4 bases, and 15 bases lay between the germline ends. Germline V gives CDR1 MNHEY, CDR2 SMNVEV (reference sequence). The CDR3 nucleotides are TGTGCCAGCAGGGGGGGGGACAAACCCACCGGGGAGCTGTTTTTT. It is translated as CASRGGDKPTGELFF.

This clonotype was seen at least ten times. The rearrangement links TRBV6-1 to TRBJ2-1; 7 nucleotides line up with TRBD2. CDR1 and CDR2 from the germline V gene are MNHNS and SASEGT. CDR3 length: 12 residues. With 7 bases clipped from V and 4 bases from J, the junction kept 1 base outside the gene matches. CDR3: CASKRGYNEQFF. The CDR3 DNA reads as TGTGCCAGCAAGCGGGGATACAATGAGCAGTTCTTC.

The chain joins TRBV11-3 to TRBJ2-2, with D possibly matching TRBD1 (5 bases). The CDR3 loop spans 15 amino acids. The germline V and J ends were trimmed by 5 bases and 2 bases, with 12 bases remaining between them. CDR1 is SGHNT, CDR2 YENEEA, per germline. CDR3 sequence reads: CASSERQGNTGELFF. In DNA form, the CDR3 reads TGTGCCAGCAGCGAACGGCAGGGAAACACCGGGGAGCTGTTTTTT.

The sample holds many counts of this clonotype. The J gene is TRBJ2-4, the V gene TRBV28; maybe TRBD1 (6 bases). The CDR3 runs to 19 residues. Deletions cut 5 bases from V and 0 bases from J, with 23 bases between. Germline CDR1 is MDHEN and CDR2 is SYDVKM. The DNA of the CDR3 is TGTGCCAGCAGTCTTAAAAAGTGGGACACCGACCTAGCCAAAAACATTCAGTACTTC. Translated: CASSLKKWDTDLAKNIQYF.

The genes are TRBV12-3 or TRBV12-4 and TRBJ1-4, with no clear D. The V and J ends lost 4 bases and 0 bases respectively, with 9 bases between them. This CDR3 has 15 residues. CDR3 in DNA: TGTGCCAGCAGTTCTCTGTTTGCAACTAATGAAAAACTGTTTTTT. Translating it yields CASSSLFATNEKLFF.

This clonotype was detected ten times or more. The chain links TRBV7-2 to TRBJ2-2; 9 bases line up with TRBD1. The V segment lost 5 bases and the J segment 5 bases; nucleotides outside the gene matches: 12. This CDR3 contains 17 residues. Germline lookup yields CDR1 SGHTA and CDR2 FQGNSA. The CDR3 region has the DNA TGTGCCAGCAGCCCTTTAATGACAGGGGGAAGGACCGGGGAGCTGTTTTTT. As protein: CASSPLMTGGRTGELFF.

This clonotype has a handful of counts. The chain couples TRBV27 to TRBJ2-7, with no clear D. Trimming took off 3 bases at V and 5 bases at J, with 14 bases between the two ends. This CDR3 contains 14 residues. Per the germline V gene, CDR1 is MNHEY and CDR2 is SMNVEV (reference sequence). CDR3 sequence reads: CASSFGAGADEQYF. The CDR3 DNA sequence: TGTGCCAGCAGTTTTGGTGCCGGAGCAGACGAGCAGTACTTC.

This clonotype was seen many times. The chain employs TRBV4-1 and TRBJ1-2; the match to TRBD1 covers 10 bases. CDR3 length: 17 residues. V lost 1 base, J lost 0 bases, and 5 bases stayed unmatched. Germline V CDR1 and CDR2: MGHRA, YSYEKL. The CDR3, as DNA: TGCGCCAGCAGCCAAGTTGACAGGGGGCCCACTAACTATGGCTACACCTTC. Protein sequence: CASSQVDRGPTNYGYTF.

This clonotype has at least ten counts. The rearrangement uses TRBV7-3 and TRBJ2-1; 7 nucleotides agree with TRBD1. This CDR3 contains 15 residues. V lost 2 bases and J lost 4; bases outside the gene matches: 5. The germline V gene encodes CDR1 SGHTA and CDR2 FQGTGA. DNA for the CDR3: TGTGCCAGCAGCTTACGCCAGGGGGAATACAATGAGCAGTTCTTC. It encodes CASSLRQGEYNEQFF.

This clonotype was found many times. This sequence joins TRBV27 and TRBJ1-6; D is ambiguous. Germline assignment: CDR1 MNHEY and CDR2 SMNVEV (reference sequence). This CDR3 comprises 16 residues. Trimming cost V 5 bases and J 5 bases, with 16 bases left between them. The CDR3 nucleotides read TGTGCCAGCAGTCCTATGGCCCCTTCAAATAATTCACCCCTCCACTTT. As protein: CASSPMAPSNNSPLHF.

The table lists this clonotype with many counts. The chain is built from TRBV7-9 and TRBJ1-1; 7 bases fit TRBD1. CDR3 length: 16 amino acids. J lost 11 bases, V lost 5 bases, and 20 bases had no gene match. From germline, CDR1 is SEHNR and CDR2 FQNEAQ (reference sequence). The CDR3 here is CASSPEGKGTEGDAFF. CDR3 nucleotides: TGTGCCAGCAGCCCGGAGGGAAAGGGGACAGAAGGCGACGCTTTCTTT.

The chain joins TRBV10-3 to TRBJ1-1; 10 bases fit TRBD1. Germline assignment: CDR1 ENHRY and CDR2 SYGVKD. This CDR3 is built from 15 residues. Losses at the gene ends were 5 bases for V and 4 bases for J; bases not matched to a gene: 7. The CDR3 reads CAISPGQGLVTEAFF. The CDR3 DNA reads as TGTGCCATCAGTCCGGGACAGGGGCTGGTCACTGAAGCTTTCTTT.

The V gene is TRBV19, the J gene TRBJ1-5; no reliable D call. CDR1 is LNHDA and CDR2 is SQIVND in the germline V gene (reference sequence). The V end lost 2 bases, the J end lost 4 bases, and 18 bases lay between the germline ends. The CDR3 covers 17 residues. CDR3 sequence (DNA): TGTGCCAGTAGTATACAGCGGCCCAGATATCTAAATCAGCCCCAGCATTTT. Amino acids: CASSIQRPRYLNQPQHF.

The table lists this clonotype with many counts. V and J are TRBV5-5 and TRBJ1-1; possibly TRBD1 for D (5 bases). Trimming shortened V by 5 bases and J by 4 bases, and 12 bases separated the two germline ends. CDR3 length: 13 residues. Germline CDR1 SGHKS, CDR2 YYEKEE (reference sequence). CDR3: CASRVSGPTEAFF. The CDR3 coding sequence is TGTGCCAGCAGGGTTTCAGGGCCCACTGAAGCTTTCTTT.

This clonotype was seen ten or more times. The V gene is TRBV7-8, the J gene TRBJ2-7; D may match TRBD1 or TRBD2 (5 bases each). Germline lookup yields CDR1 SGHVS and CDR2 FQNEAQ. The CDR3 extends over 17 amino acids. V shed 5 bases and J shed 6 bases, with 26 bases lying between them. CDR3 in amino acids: CASSQGRTSRSLGEQYF. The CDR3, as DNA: TGTGCCAGCAGCCAGGGACGGACTTCCCGATCCCTCGGCGAGCAGTACTTC. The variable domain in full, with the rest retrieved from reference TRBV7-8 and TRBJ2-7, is GAGVSQSPRYKVAKRGQDVALRCDPISGHVSLFWYQQALGQGPEFLTYFQNEAQLDKSGLPSDRFFAERPEGSVSTLKIQRTQQEDSAVYLCASSQGRTSRSLGEQYFGPGTRLTVT.

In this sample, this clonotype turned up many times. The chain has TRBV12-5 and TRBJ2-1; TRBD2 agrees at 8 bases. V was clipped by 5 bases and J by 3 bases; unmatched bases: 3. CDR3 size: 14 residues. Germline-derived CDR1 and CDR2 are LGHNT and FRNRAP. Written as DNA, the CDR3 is TGTGCTAGTGGTATTGGGACTAGCTACAATGAGCAGTTCTTC. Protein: CASGIGTSYNEQFF.

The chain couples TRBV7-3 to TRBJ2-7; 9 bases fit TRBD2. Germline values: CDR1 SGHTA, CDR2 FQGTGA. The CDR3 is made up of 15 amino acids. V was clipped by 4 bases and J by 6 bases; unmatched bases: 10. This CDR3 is CASSSQGREGFEQYF. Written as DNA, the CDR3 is TGTGCCAGCAGCTCCCAGGGGCGGGAGGGCTTCGAGCAGTACTTC.

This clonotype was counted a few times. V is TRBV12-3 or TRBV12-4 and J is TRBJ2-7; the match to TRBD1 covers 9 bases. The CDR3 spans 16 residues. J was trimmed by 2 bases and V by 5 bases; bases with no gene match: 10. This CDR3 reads CASSPSRDREAYEQYF. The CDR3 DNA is TGTGCCAGCAGTCCTAGTCGGGACAGGGAAGCCTACGAGCAGTACTTC.

The CDR3 coding sequence is TGTGCCAGCTCACCACCGGACAGGGATCCCTATGGCTACACCTTC. Translation: CASSPPDRDPYGYTF. This rearrangement joins TRBV18 to TRBJ1-2; 8 bases fit TRBD1. There are 15 residues in the CDR3. Germline CDR1 is KGHSH and CDR2 is LQKENI. The V segment lost 0 bases and the J segment 4 bases; nucleotides outside the gene matches: 4.

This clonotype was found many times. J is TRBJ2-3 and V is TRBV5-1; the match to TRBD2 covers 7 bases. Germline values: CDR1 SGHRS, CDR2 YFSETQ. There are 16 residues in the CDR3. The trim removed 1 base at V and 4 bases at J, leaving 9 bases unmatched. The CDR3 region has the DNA TGCGCCAGCAGCTTGCAAGGGGCGGGAGTAGCAGATACGCAGTATTTT. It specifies CASSLQGAGVADTQYF.